This is a list of T cell receptor beta chains from one sample in a study of technical replicates of blood from several donors. Method: immunoSEQ multiplex PCR; TCRdb's copy keeps in-frame clones and lacks some. The sample records roughly 70,000 clones, about 91% being singletons. Sequencing was carried out using T cells isolated from PBMCs. The receptors stem from a human donor in good health. The CDR3 runs from the conserved cysteine through the conserved F or W. Each record gives: D gene, J gene, clone size, V gene, CDR3 protein, CDR3 DNA. A D gene is named only where the DNA matches it firmly. The listing skips clone size in some rows; elsewhere it reads once, few, many or a size class.

TRBD1 TRBJ1-4 few TRBV15 CATSRVAGGFEKLFF TGTGCCACCAGCAGAGTAGCAGGGGGTTTTGAAAAACTGTTTTTT
TRBD1 TRBJ2-5 . TRBV7-3 CASSRRTGDETQYF TGTGCCAGCAGCCGTCGTACAGGGGACGAGACCCAGTACTTC
. TRBJ2-6 . TRBV28 CASSRVDSFILSGANVLTF TGTGCCAGCAGTCGAGTGGACAGCTTCATACTCTCTGGGGCCAACGTCCTGACTTTC
. TRBJ1-1 . TRBV20-1 CSASFPVEAFF TGCAGTGCTAGTTTCCCAGTCGAAGCTTTCTTT
. TRBJ1-3 few TRBV18 CASSADSSGNTIYF TGTGCCAGCTCCGCGGACAGCTCTGGAAACACCATATATTTT
. TRBJ1-2 . TRBV19 CASMAKGVDGYTF TGTGCCAGTATGGCAAAGGGGGTCGATGGCTACACCTTC
TRBD2 TRBJ2-2 . TRBV29-1 CSVEETIAGIVTGELFF TGCAGCGTTGAAGAGACAATAGCGGGAATCGTGACCGGGGAGCTGTTTTTT
TRBD1 TRBJ1-4 . TRBV27 CASRRKRTGGYEKLFF TGTGCCAGCAGACGAAAACGGACAGGGGGGTATGAAAAACTGTTTTTT
. TRBJ2-7 . TRBV4-2 CASSQSLFGTYEQYF TGTGCCAGCAGCCAGAGTTTATTCGGGACCTACGAGCAGTACTTC
. TRBJ1-5 . TRBV4-3 CASSQVMATNQPQHF TGCGCCAGCAGCCAAGTGATGGCAACCAATCAGCCCCAGCATTTT
TRBD1 TRBJ1-1 . TRBV7-2 CASSLVGQGYMNTEAFF TGTGCCAGCAGCTTAGTGGGACAGGGTTACATGAACACTGAAGCTTTCTTT
TRBD2 TRBJ2-3 . TRBV7-2 CASSLGLAGHTDTQYF TGTGCCAGCAGCTTAGGACTAGCGGGACACACAGATACGCAGTATTTT
. TRBJ2-1 . TRBV27 CASSSAGYNEQFF TGTGCCAGCAGTTCTGCGGGGTACAATGAGCAGTTCTTC
. TRBJ2-3 . TRBV15 CATSRARLDLGDTQYF TGTGCCACCAGCAGAGCCAGACTAGACCTTGGAGATACGCAGTATTTT
. TRBJ2-7 . TRBV27 CASKKGDFSYEQYF TGTGCCAGCAAAAAAGGGGACTTCTCCTACGAGCAGTACTTC
TRBD2 TRBJ2-7 . TRBV19 CASSERGSEYEQYF TGTGCCAGTAGTGAGCGCGGGAGTGAGTACGAGCAGTACTTC
TRBD2 TRBJ2-7 . TRBV6-1 CASSEVASGRNEQYF TGTGCCAGCAGTGAGGTAGCTAGCGGGAGGAACGAGCAGTACTTC
. TRBJ2-3 . TRBV4-3 CASSQGPDTQYF TGCGCCAGCAGCCAGGGCCCAGATACGCAGTATTTT
. TRBJ1-1 . TRBV13 CASSWTGNTEAFF TGTGCCAGCAGCTGGACGGGAAACACTGAAGCTTTCTTT
. TRBJ1-2 . TRBV6-5 CASSYSQGANYGYTF TGTGCCAGCAGTTATTCCCAAGGAGCTAACTATGGCTACACCTTC
TRBD1 TRBJ2-2 . TRBV7-3 CASSPDRGVNGELFF TGTGCCAGCAGCCCAGACAGGGGGGTCAACGGGGAGCTGTTTTTT
. TRBJ1-1 . TRBV7-9 CASSPGQNTEAFF TGTGCCAGCAGCCCCGGACAGAACACTGAAGCTTTCTTT
. TRBJ1-2 . TRBV19 CASGAGKSYGYTF TGTGCCAGTGGGGCAGGGAAGAGCTATGGCTACACCTTC
. TRBJ2-3 . TRBV4-3 CASSQVEGTATDTQYF TGCGCCAGCAGCCAAGTTGAAGGGACTGCCACAGATACGCAGTATTTT
. TRBJ2-7 . TRBV14 CASSQEDRIEQYF TGTGCCAGCAGCCAAGAAGACAGAATCGAGCAGTACTTC
. TRBJ1-5 . TRBV27 CASSLFRAKGLNQPQHF TGTGCCAGCAGTTTATTCCGAGCGAAGGGGCTCAATCAGCCCCAGCATTTT
. TRBJ2-1 . TRBV27 CASSFTRGSEQFF TGTGCCAGCAGTTTTACTCGGGGGAGCGAGCAGTTCTTC
. TRBJ2-3 . TRBV10-3 CAISESDRTTDTQYF TGTGCCATCAGTGAGTCAGACAGAACAACAGATACGCAGTATTTT
. TRBJ1-1 . TRBV6-1 CASSPEGVITEAFF TGTGCCAGCAGTCCCGAGGGGGTTATAACTGAAGCTTTCTTT
TRBD1 TRBJ1-2 . TRBV18 CASSPTGGGYTF TGTGCCAGCTCACCTACAGGGGGTGGCTACACCTTC
. TRBJ1-4 once TRBV7-9 CASTNNEKLFF TGTGCCAGCACCAATAATGAAAAACTGTTTTTT
. TRBJ2-7 . TRBV4-2 CASSQDPGEGDEQYF TGTGCCAGCAGCCAAGATCCCGGGGAAGGTGACGAGCAGTACTTC
TRBD1 TRBJ1-2 . TRBV11-3 CASSLEKTGGDYGYTF TGTGCCAGCAGCTTAGAGAAGACAGGGGGAGACTATGGCTACACCTTC
TRBD2 TRBJ2-7 . TRBV7-2 CASSLSWSSGSYEQYF TGTGCCAGCAGCTTATCTTGGTCTAGCGGATCCTACGAGCAGTACTTC
TRBD2 TRBJ2-3 . TRBV11-3 CASSPSSGYLTDTQYF TGTGCCAGCAGCCCTTCTAGCGGCTACTTGACAGATACGCAGTATTTT
. TRBJ1-5 . TRBV10-1 CASSDTGGLPQHF TGCGCCAGCAGTGATACCGGGGGGCTACCCCAGCATTTT
. TRBJ1-1 . TRBV7-9 CASSPGQGTEAFF TGTGCCAGCAGCCCCGGCCAGGGAACTGAAGCTTTCTTT
. TRBJ2-1 . TRBV9 CASSVGASELYNEQFF TGTGCCAGCAGCGTAGGGGCTAGCGAACTCTACAATGAGCAGTTCTTC
. TRBJ2-5 . TRBV9 CASSVGGGEETQYF TGTGCCAGCAGCGTAGGAGGGGGTGAGGAGACCCAGTACTTC
TRBD2 TRBJ2-1 . TRBV6-5 CASSYGFGTTYNEQFF TGTGCCAGCAGTTACGGCTTCGGGACTACCTACAATGAGCAGTTCTTC
TRBD2 TRBJ2-2 . TRBV13 CASSVGLENTGELFF TGTGCCAGCAGCGTGGGACTAGAAAACACCGGGGAGCTGTTTTTT
. TRBJ2-5 . TRBV7-2 CASSLVYREETQYF TGTGCCAGCAGCTTAGTCTACAGGGAAGAGACCCAGTACTTC
TRBD1 TRBJ2-6 . TRBV19 CASSIPPGQGSGANVLTF TGTGCCAGTAGTATACCTCCGGGACAGGGCTCTGGGGCCAACGTCCTGACTTTC
. TRBJ2-1 . TRBV6-1 CASSASNEQFF TGTGCCAGCAGTGCTTCCAATGAGCAGTTCTTC
. TRBJ2-3 . TRBV6-1 CASSEGSGGTQYF TGTGCCAGCAGTGAAGGGTCCGGGGGTACGCAGTATTTT
TRBD2 TRBJ2-1 once TRBV11-3 CASSLVREGVDEQFF TGTGCCAGCAGCTTAGTGCGGGAGGGGGTCGATGAGCAGTTCTTC
. TRBJ1-1 . TRBV14 CASSQVRGGTEAFF TGTGCCAGCAGCCAAGTAAGGGGGGGCACTGAAGCTTTCTTT
TRBD1 TRBJ2-7 . TRBV2 CASSSSGTGSYEQYF TGTGCCAGCAGTTCCTCCGGGACAGGGTCCTACGAGCAGTACTTC
. TRBJ2-7 . TRBV7-6 CASSLPYYEQYF TGTGCCAGCAGCCTCCCGTACTACGAGCAGTACTTC
TRBD2 TRBJ2-5 . TRBV29-1 CSVRIAGGEETQYF TGCAGCGTCCGAATAGCGGGAGGTGAGGAGACCCAGTACTTC
. TRBJ1-2 . TRBV4-1 CASSLIQALVPNYGYTF TGCGCCAGCAGCTTAATACAGGCGCTTGTACCTAACTATGGCTACACCTTC
TRBD1 TRBJ2-1 . TRBV10-3 CAISTGTGTSYNEQFF TGTGCCATCAGTACTGGGACAGGGACTTCTTACAATGAGCAGTTCTTC
. TRBJ1-1 few TRBV30 CAWSAVMNTEAFF TGTGCCTGGAGTGCAGTTATGAACACTGAAGCTTTCTTT
TRBD2 TRBJ2-7 . TRBV4-2 CASSHSGRMEEQYF TGTGCCAGCAGCCATAGCGGGAGGATGGAAGAGCAGTACTTC
. TRBJ1-1 once TRBV5-6 CASSWQNTEAFF TGTGCCAGCAGCTGGCAGAACACTGAAGCTTTCTTT
. TRBJ2-2 . TRBV9 CASSPPRWDSHGNTGELFF TGTGCCAGCAGCCCCCCACGGTGGGACTCACACGGGAACACCGGGGAGCTGTTTTTT
TRBD2 TRBJ2-3 . TRBV6-5 CASSSSLAGNSDTQYF TGTGCCAGCAGTTCGAGCCTAGCGGGGAACTCAGATACGCAGTATTTT
TRBD2 TRBJ2-2 . TRBV28 CASSLTGGPTGELFF TGTGCCAGCAGTTTAACGGGAGGGCCTACCGGGGAGCTGTTTTTT
. TRBJ1-2 . TRBV5-1 CASSSGQLLNYGYTF TGCGCCAGCAGCTCCGGACAGCTACTTAACTATGGCTACACCTTC
. TRBJ2-5 . TRBV27 CASSLSPQNLRTQYF TGTGCCAGCAGTTTATCTCCACAGAACCTAAGGACCCAGTACTTC